This is a list of T cell receptor beta chains from one sample in a study of cytomegalovirus exposure and HLA in healthy donors. Produced via immunoSEQ multiplex PCR; TCRdb's table is partial and in-frame only. Here the sample spans roughly 150,000 clones, 82% being singletons. Material: PBMCs. The source of these receptors is a male donor in good health and CMV-seropositive. Each CDR3 is given with its conserved first and last residue.

V gene	CDR3 protein
TRBV18	CASAGDRGSNTEAFF
TRBV6-5	CASSYRGLAATDTQYF
TRBV11-3	CASSQVPSNEQYF
TRBV7-2	CASTAGQANEKLFF
TRBV27	CASSLNPGDLHNEQFF
TRBV30	CAWSVTSGFNNSPLHF
TRBV30	CAWSVIVGHTYEQYF
TRBV30	CAWGATGYGTQYF
TRBV5-4	CASSTRAGLSSYNSPLHF
TRBV9	CASSVALAGLTDTQYF
TRBV19	CASSAQGYEQYF
TRBV18	CASSRGLPYGYTF
TRBV27	CASRGQGANEEKLFF
TRBV11-2	CASSPEPRLSGNTIYF
TRBV6-5	CASSYIRGTEAFF
TRBV27	CASSLEGTRTQYF
TRBV4-3	CASSQDLTYEQYF
TRBV28	CASSFWRLAGNNEQFF
TRBV4-3	CASSHTGGSYEQYF
TRBV7-9	CASSLGQGRSSSYGYTF
TRBV4-3	CASSQDSQGPYEQYF
TRBV18	CARSRVPRNQPQHF
TRBV7-8	CASSFPLITGIAGGHNYNEQFF
TRBV5-1	CASSPESSRDTQYF